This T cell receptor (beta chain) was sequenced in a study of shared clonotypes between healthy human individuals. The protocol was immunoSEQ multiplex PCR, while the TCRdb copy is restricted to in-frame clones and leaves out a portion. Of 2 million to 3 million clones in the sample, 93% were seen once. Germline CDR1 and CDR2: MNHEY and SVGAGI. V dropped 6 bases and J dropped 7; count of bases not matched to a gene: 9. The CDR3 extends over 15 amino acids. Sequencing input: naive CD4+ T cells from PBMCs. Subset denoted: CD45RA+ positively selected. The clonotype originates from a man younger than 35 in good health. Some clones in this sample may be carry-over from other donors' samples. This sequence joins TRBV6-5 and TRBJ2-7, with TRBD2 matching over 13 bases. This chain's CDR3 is CASSAGTSGTLEQYF. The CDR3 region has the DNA TGTGCCAGCAGCGCCGGGACTAGCGGGACTCTTGAGCAGTACTTC.